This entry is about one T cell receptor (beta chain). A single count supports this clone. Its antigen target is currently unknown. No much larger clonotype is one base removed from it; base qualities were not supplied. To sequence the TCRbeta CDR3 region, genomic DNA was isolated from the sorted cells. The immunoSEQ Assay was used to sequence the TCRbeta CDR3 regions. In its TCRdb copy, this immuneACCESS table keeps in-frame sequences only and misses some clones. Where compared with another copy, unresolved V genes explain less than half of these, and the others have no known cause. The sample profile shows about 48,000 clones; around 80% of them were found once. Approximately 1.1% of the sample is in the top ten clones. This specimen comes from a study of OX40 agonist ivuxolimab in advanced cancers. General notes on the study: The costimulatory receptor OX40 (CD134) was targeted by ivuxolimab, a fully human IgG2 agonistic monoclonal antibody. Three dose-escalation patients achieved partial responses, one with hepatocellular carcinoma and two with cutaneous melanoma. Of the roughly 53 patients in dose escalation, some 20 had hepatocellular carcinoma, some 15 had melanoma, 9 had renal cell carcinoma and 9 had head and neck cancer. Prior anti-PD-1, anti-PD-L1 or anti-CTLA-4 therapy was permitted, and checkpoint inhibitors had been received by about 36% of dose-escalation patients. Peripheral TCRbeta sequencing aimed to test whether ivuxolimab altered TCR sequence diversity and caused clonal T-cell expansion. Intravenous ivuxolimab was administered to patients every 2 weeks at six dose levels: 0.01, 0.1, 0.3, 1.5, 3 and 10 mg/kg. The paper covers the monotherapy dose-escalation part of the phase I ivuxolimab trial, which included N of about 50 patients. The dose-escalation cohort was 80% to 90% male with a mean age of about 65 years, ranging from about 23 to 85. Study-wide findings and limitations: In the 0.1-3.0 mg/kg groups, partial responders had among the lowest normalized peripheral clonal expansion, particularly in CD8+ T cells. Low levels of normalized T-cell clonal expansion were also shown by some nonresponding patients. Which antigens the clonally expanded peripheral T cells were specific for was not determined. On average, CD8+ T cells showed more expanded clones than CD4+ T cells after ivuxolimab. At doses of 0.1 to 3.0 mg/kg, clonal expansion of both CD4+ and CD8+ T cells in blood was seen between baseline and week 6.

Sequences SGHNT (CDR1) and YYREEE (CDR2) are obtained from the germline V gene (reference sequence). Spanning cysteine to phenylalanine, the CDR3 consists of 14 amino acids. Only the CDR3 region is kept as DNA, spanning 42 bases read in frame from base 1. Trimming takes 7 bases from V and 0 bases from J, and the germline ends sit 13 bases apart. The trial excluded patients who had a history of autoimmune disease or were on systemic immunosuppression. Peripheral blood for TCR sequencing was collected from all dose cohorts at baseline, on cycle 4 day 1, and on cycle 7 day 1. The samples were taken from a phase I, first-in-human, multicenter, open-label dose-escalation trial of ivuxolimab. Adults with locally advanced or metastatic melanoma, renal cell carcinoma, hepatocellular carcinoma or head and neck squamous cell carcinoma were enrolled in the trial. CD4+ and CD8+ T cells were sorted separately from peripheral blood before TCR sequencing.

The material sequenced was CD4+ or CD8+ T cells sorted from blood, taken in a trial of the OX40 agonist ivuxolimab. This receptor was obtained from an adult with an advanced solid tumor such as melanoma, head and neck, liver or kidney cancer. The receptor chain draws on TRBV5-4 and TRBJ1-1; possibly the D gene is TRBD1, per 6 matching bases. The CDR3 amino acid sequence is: CASLRQGLNTEAFF. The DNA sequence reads TGTGCCAGCCTGAGGCAGGGGCTGAACACTGAAGCTTTCTTT.